This T cell receptor beta chain appears in the sequencing data of a study of early T cells in non-severe SARS-CoV-2 infection. The sample holds many counts of this clonotype. With 5 bases removed from V and 1 base from J, the gap between germline ends came to 8 bases. This CDR3 spans 13 amino acids. Germline lookup yields CDR1 MNHEY and CDR2 SVGEGT. TCRdb re-derived calls from the 5' RACE reads in MiXCR, one entry per CDR3 protein. The sample records 45,000 to 55,000 distinct CDR3 sequences, roughly 12% being singletons. This TCR came from an adult who was a healthcare worker with PCR-confirmed SARS-CoV-2 infection or an uninfected control (not recorded which). The material sequenced was whole blood. The rearrangement joins TRBV6-2 or TRBV6-3 to TRBJ1-1; unclear D gene. The CDR3 nucleotides read TGTGCCAGCAGTCGGACGGCGAACACTGAAGCTTTCTTT. This encodes CASSRTANTEAFF.